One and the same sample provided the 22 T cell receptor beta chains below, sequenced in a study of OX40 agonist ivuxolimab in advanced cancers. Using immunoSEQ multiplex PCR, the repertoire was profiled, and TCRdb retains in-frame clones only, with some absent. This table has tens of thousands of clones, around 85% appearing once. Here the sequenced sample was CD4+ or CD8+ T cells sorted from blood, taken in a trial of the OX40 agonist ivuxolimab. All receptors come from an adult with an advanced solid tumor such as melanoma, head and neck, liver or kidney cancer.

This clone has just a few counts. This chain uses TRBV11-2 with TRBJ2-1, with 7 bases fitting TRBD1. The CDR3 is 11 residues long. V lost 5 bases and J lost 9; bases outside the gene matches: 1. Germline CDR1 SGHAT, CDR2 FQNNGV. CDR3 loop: CASSPGGEQFF. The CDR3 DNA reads TGTGCCAGCAGCCCAGGGGGTGAGCAGTTCTTC.

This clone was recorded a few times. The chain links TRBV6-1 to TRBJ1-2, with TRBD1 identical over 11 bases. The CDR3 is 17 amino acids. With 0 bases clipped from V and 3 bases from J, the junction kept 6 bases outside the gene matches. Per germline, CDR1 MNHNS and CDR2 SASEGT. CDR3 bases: TGTGCCAGCAGTGAAGCGGGCCGGGACAGGGGGGACTATGGCTACACCTTC. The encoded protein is CASSEAGRDRGDYGYTF.

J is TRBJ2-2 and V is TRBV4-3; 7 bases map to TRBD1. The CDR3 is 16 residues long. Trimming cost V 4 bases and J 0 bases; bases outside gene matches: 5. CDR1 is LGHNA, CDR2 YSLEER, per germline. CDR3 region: CASSPDRFANTGELFF. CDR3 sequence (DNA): TGCGCCAGCAGCCCGGACAGGTTTGCGAACACCGGGGAGCTGTTTTTT.

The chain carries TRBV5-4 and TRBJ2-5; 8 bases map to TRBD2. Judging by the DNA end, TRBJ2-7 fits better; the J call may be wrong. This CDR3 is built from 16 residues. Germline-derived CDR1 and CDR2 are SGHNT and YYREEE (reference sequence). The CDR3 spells CASSRAGAAGDYEQYF. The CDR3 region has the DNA TGTGCCAGCAGCCGAGCGGGGGCCGCTGGGGATTACGAGCAGTACTTC.

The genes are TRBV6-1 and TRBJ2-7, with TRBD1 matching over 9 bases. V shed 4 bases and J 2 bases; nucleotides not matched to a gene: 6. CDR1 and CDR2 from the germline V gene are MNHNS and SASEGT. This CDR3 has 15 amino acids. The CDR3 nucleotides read TGTGCCAGCAGTGTTCCGGGACAGGGAACCTACGAGCAGTACTTC. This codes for CASSVPGQGTYEQYF.

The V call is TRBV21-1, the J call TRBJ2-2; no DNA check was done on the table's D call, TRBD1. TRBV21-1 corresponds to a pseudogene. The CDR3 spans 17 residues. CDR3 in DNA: TGTGCCAGCAGCCCAACCCCACAGGATTGGAACACCGGGGAGCTGTTTTTT. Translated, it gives CASSPTPQDWNTGELFF.

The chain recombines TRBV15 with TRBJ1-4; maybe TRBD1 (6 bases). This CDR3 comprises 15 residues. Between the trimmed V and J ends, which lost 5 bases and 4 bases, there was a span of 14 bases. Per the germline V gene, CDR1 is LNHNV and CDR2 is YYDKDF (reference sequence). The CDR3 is CATSPNRAGNEKLFF. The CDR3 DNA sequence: TGTGCCACCAGCCCTAACAGGGCCGGTAATGAAAAACTGTTTTTT. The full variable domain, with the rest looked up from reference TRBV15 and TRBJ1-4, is DAMVIQNPRYQVTQFGKPVTLSCSQTLNHNVMYWYQQKSSQAPKLLFHYYDKDFNNEADTPDNFQSRRPNTSFCFLDIRSPGLGDTAMYLCATSPNRAGNEKLFFGSGTQLSVL.

The CDR3 DNA reads as TGTGCCAGCAGCTTCCGGACAGGGAGGTCAGGAAACACCATATATTTT. This translates into CASSFRTGRSGNTIYF. The V and J genes are TRBV5-4 and TRBJ1-3; 8 bases are a match to TRBD1. CDR1 SGHNT and CDR2 YYREEE come from the germline V gene (reference sequence). The ends lost 2 bases at V and 4 bases at J; junction bases unmatched: 8. This CDR3 has 16 residues.

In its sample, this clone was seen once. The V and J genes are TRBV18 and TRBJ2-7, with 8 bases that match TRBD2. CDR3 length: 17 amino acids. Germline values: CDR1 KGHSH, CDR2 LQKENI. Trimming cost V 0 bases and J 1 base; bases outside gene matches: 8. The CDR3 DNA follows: TGTGCCAGCTCACCACCGCGCCTAGCGGGCAATTCCTACGAGCAGTACTTC. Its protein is CASSPPRLAGNSYEQYF.

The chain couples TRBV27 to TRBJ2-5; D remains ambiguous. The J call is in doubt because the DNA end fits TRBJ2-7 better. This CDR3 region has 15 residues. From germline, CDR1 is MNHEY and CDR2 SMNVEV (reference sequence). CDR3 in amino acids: CASSLSVTVTYEQYF. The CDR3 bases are TGTGCCAGCAGTTTATCTGTGACGGTTACCTACGAGCAGTACTTC.

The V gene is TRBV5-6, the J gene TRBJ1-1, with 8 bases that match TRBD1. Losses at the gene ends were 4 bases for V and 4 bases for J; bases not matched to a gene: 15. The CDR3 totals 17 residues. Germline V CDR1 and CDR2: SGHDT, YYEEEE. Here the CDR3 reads CASSTTSIGQGFTEAFF. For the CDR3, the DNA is TGTGCCAGCAGCACTACGTCAATAGGACAGGGCTTCACTGAAGCTTTCTTT.

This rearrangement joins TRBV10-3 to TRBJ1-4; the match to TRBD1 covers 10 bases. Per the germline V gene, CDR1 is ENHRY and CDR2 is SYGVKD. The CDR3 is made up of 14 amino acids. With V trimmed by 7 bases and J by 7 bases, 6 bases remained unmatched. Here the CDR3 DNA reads TGTGCCATCAATCTGGGACAGGGGATTGAAAAACTGTTTTTT. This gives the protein CAINLGQGIEKLFF.

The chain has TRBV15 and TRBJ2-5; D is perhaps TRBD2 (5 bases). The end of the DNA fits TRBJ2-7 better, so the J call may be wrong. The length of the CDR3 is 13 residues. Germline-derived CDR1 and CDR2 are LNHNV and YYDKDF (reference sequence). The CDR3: CATSRDFSYEQYF. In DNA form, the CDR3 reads TGTGCCACCAGCAGGGACTTCTCCTACGAGCAGTACTTC.

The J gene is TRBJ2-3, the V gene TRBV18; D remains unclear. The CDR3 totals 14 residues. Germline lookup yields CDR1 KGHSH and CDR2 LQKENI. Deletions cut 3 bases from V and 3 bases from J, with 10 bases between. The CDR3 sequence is CASSPVTGTDTQYF. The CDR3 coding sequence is TGTGCCAGCTCACCGGTGACTGGTACAGATACGCAGTATTTT.

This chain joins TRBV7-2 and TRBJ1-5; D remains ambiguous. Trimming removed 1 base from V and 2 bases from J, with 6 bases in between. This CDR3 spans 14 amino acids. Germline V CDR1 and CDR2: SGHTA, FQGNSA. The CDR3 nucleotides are TGTGCCAGCAGCTTAGTCTGGGGCAATCAGCCCCAGCATTTT. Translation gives CASSLVWGNQPQHF.

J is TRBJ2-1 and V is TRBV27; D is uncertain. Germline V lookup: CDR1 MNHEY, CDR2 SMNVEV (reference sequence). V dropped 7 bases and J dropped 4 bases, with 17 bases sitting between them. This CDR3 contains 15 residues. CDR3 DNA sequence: TGTGCCAGCACCCTACGAGGAGAGGCGTACAATGAGCAGTTCTTC. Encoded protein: CASTLRGEAYNEQFF.

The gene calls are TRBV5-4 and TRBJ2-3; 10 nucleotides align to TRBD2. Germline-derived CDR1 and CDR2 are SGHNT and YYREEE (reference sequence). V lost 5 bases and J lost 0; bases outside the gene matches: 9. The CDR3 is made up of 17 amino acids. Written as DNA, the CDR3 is TGTGCCAGCAGTTCCCCCGGGACTAGCGAAAGCACAGATACGCAGTATTTT. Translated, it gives CASSSPGTSESTDTQYF.

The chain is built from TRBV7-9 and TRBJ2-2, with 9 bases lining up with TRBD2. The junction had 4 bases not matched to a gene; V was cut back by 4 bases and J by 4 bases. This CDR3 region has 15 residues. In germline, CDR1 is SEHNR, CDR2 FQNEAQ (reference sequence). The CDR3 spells CASSSSGRPTGELFF. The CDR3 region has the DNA TGTGCCAGCAGCTCCAGCGGGAGGCCCACCGGGGAGCTGTTTTTT.

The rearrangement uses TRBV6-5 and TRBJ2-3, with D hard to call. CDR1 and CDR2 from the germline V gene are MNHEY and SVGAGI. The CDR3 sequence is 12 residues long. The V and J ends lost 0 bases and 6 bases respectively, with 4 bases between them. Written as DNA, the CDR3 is TGTGCCAGCAGTTACTCGGGGGATACGCAGTATTTT. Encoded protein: CASSYSGDTQYF.

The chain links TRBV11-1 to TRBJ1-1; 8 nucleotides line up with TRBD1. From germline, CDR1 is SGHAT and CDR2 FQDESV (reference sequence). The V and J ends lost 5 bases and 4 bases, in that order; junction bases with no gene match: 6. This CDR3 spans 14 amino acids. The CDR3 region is CASSGDRGSTEAFF. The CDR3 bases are TGTGCCAGCAGCGGCGACAGGGGTAGCACTGAAGCTTTCTTT.

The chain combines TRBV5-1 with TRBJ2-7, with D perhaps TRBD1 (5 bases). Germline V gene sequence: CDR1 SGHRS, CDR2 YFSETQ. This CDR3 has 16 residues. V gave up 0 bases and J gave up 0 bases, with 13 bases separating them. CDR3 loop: CASSLARAASSYEQYF. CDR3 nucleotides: TGCGCCAGCAGCTTGGCCAGGGCAGCTAGCTCCTACGAGCAGTACTTC.

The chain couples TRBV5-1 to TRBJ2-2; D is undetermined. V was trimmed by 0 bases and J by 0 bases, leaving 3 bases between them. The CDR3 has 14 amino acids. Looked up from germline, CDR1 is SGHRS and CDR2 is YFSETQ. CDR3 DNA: TGCGCCAGCAGCTTGGGACCGAACACCGGGGAGCTGTTTTTT. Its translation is CASSLGPNTGELFF.